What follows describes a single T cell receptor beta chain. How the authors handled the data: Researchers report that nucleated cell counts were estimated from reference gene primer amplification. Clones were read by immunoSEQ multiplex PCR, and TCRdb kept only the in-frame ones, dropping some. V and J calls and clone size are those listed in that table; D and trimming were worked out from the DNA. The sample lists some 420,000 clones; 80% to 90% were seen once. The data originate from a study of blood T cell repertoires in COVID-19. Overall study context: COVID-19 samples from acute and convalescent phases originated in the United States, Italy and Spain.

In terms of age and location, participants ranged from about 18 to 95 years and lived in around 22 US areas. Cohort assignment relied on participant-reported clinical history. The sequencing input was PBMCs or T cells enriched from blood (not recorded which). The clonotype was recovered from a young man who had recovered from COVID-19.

The CDR3 sequence is CASSVPALPRSGKSTDTQYF. The CDR3 DNA sequence: TGTGCCAGCAGCGTTCCGGCGCTCCCCCGCAGCGGGAAAAGCACAGATACGCAGTATTTT. V gene TRBV9 combines with J gene TRBJ2-3, with 7 bases matching TRBD2. Germline loops: CDR1 SGDLS, CDR2 YYNGEE. This CDR3 is built from 20 residues. With 2 bases clipped from V and 0 bases from J, the junction kept 18 bases outside the gene matches.